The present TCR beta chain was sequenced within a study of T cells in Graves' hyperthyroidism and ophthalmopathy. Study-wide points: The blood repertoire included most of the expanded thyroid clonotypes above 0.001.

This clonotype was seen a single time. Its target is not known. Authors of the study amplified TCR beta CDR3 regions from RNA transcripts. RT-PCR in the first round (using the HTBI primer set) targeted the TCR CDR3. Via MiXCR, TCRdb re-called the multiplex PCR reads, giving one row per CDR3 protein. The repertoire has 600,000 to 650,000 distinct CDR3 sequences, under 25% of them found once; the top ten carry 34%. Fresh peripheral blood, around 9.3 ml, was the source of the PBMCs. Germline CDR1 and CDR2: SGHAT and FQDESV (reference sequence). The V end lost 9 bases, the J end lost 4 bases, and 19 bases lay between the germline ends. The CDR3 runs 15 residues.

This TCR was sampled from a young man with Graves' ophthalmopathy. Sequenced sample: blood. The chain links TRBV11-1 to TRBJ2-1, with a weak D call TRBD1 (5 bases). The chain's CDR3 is CASRLSTEPYNEQFF. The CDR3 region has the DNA TGTGCCAGTAGATTGTCGACAGAGCCTTACAATGAGCAGTTCTTC.